The subject of this entry is one T cell receptor (beta chain). Germline CDR1 reads SGHRS; CDR2 reads YFSETQ. The CDR3 is 13 amino acids. Trimming pared 4 bases from V and 6 bases from J, leaving 11 bases between. Per the authors' pipeline: Using reference gene primer amplification, nucleated cell counts were estimated. Libraries were prepared by immunoSEQ multiplex PCR; TCRdb keeps only in-frame clonotypes and omits some of them. V and J calls and clone size are copied from that table; D and trimming were computed from the DNA. The sample consists of 210,000 or so clones, roughly 81% of them appearing once. This record belongs to a study of blood T cell repertoires in COVID-19. Looking at the study overall: Sites in the United States, Italy and Spain provided acute and convalescent COVID-19 samples. Sources were T cells, B-cell-depleted T cells, or PBMCs; the material itself was cDNA or gDNA.

The sample was peripheral blood. The source of this sequence is a woman aged 50 to 60 with active or convalescent COVID-19. This chain uses TRBV5-1 with TRBJ2-1, with a possible D match to TRBD2 (5 bases). CDR3 bases: TGCGCCAGCAGCCCCGGGGTAGTCAATGAGCAGTTCTTC. Translated, it gives CASSPGVVNEQFF.